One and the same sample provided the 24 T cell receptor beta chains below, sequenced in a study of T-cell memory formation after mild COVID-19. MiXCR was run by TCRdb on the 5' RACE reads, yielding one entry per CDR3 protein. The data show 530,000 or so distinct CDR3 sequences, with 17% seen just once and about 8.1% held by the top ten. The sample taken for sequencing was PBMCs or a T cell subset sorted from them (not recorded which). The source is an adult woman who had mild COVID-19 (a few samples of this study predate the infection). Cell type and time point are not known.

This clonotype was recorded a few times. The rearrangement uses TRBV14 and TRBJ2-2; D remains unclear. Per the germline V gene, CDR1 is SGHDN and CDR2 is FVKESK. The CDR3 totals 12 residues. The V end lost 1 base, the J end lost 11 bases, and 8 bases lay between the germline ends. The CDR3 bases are TGTGCCAGCAGCCAAGGGATTAGCGAGCTGTTTTTT. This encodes CASSQGISELFF.

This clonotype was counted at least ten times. The CDR3 coding sequence is TGCGCCAGCAGCGAATACAGGGGATACAATGAGCAGTTCTTC. It yields the protein CASSEYRGYNEQFF. This chain uses TRBV5-1 with TRBJ2-1, with TRBD1 matching over 7 bases. V lost 4 bases to trimming and J lost 4 bases; unmatched junction nucleotides: 5. In germline, CDR1 is SGHRS, CDR2 YFSETQ. This CDR3 spans 14 amino acids.

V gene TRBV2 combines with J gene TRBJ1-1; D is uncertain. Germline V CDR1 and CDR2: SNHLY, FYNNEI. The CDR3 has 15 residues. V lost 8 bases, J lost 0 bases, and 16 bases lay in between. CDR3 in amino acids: CASGPGNTLNTEAFF. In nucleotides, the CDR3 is TGTGCCAGCGGCCCCGGAAATACCTTGAACACTGAAGCTTTCTTT. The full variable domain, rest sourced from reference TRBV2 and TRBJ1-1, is EPEVTQTPSHQVTQMGQEVILRCVPISNHLYFYWYRQILGQKVEFLVSFYNNEISEKSEIFDDQFSVERPDGSNFTLKIRSTKLEDSAMYFCASGPGNTLNTEAFFGQGTRLTVV.

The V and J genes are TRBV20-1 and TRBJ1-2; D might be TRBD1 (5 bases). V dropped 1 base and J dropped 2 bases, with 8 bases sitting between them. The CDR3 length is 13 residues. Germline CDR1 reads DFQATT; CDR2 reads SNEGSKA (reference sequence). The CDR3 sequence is CSARAGNNYGYTF. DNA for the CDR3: TGCAGTGCTAGAGCAGGGAACAACTATGGCTACACCTTC.

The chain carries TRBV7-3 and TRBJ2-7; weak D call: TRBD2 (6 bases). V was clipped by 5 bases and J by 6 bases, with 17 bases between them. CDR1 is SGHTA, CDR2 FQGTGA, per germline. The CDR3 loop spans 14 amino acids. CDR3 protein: CASSPSSAGGEQYF. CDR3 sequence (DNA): TGTGCCAGCAGCCCCTCGAGCGCCGGGGGCGAGCAGTACTTC.

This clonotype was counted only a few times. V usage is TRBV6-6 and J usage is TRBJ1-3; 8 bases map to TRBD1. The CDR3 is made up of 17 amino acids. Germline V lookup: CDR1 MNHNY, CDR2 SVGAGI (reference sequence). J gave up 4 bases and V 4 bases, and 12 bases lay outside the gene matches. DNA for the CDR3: TGTGCCAGCAGTTCTTCTTATAGGACAGGGAACGGAAACACCATATATTTT. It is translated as CASSSSYRTGNGNTIYF.

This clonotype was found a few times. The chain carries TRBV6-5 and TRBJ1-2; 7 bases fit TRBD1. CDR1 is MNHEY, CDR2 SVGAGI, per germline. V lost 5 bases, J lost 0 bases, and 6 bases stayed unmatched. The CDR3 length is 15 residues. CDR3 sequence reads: CASSAGGKANYGYTF. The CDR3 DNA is TGTGCCAGCAGTGCAGGGGGAAAAGCTAACTATGGCTACACCTTC.

CDR3 coding DNA: TGTGCCAGCAGTTTCCAGGGCGGCTATGGCTACACCTTC. It codes for CASSFQGGYGYTF. The chain is built from TRBV27 and TRBJ1-2, with D maybe TRBD1 (5 bases). CDR1 and CDR2 (germline): MNHEY, SMNVEV (reference sequence). V was clipped by 3 bases and J by 4 bases, with 9 bases between them. CDR3 length equals 13 residues.

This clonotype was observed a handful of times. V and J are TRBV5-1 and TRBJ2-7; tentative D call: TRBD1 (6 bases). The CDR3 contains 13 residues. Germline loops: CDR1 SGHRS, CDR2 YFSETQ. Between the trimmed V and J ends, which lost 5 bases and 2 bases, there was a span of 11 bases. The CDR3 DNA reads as TGCGCCAGCAGACAGGGAGTGACCTACGAGCAGTACTTC. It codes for CASRQGVTYEQYF.

The CDR3 DNA reads as TGTGCCAGCAGCTCGGGGTCTGGGGGGACCCACCGTAGCACAGATACGCAGTATTTT. This codes for CASSSGSGGTHRSTDTQYF. V usage is TRBV7-3 and J usage is TRBJ2-3; weak D call: TRBD2 (6 bases). The length of the CDR3 is 19 residues. V lost 4 bases to trimming and J lost 0 bases, with 23 bases between them. CDR1 and CDR2 from the germline V gene are SGHTA and FQGTGA.

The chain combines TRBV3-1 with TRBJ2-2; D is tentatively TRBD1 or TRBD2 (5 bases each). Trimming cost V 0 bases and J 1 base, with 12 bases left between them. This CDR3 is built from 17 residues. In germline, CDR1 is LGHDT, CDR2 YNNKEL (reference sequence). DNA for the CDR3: TGTGCCAGCAGCCAAGATCCCGGGACCGTGAACACCGGGGAGCTGTTTTTT. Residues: CASSQDPGTVNTGELFF.

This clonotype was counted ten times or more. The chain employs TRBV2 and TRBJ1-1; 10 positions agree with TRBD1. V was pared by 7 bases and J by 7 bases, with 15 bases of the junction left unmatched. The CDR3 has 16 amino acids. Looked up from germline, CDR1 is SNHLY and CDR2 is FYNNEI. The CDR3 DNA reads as TGTGCCAGCAACTTCGGGACAGGGGAGTGGGAAAATGAAGCTTTCTTT. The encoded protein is CASNFGTGEWENEAFF.

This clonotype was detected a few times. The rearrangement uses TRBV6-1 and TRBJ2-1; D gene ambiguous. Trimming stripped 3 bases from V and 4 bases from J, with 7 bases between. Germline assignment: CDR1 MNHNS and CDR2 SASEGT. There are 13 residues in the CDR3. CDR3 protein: CASSDSVYNEQFF. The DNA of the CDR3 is TGTGCCAGCAGTGATTCCGTATACAATGAGCAGTTCTTC.

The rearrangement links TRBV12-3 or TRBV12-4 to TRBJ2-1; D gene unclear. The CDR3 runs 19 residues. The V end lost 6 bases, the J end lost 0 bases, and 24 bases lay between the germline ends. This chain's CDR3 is CASSSSRKRRLSSYNEQFF. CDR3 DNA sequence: TGTGCCAGCAGCTCCTCACGAAAAAGGCGGCTCAGCTCCTACAATGAGCAGTTCTTC.

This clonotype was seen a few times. This chain's CDR3 is CASSADRADYGYTF. The DNA for the CDR3 is TGTGCCAGCAGCGCAGACAGGGCGGACTATGGCTACACCTTC. This chain connects TRBV13 to TRBJ1-2; 7 bases agree with TRBD1. Losses at the gene ends were 5 bases for V and 3 bases for J; bases not matched to a gene: 6. Per germline, CDR1 PRHDT and CDR2 FYEKMQ (reference sequence). The CDR3 has 14 residues.

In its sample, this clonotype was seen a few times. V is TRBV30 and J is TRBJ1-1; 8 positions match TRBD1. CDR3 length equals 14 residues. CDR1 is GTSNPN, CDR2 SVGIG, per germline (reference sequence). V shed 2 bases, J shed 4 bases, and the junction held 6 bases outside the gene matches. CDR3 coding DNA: TGTGCCTGGAGTCCAGGGGGCTTGGTCACTGAAGCTTTCTTT. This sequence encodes CAWSPGGLVTEAFF.

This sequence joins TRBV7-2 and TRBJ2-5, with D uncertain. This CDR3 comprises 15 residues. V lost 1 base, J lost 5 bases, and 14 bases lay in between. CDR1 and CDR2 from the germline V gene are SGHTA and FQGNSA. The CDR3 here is CASSLDRYRMETQYF. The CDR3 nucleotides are TGTGCCAGCAGCTTAGATCGCTATCGAATGGAGACCCAGTACTTC.

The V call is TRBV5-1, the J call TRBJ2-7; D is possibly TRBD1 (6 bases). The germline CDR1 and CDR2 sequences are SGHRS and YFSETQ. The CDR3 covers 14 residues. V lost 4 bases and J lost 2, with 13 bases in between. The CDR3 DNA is TGCGCCAGCAGCCTATTACAGGGCACCTACGAGCAGTACTTC. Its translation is CASSLLQGTYEQYF.

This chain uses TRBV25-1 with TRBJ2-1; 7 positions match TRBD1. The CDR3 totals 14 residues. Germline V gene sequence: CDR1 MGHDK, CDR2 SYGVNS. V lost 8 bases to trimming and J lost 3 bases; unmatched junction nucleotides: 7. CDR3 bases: TGTGCCAGCTCCACCGGGACAGTCTACAATGAGCAGTTCTTC. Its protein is CASSTGTVYNEQFF.

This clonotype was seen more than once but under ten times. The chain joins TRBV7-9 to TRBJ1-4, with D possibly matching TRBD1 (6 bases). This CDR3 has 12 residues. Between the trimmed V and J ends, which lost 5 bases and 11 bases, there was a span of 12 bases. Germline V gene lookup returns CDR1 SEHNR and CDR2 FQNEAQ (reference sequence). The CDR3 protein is CASSPGQGKLFF. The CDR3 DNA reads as TGTGCCAGCAGCCCAGGGCAGGGGAAACTGTTTTTT.

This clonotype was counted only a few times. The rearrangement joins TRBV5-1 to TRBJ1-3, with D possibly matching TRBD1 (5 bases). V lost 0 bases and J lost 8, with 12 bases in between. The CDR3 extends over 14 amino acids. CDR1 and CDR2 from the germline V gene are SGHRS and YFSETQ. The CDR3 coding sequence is TGCGCCAGCAGCTTGGAACAGGCCAAAGACACCATATATTTT. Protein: CASSLEQAKDTIYF.

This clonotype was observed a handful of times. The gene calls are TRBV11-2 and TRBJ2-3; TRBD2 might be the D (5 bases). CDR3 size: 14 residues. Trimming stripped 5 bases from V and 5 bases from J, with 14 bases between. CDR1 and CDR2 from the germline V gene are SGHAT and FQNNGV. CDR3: CASSRNGVGDTQYF. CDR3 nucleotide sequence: TGTGCCAGCAGCCGTAACGGGGTGGGAGATACGCAGTATTTT.

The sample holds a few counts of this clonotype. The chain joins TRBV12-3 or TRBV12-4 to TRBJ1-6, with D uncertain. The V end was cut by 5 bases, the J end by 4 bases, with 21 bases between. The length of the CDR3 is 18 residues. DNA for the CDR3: TGTGCCAGCAGTCCCAGATCTCGGATCAGCGATTATAATTCACCCCTCCACTTT. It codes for CASSPRSRISDYNSPLHF.

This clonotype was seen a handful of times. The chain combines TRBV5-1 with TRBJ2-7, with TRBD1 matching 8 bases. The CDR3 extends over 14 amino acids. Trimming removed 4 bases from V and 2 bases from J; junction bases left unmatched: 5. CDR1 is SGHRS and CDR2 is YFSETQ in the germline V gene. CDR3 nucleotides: TGCGCCAGCAGCGGGGGACAGGTTACCTACGAGCAGTACTTC. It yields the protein CASSGGQVTYEQYF.